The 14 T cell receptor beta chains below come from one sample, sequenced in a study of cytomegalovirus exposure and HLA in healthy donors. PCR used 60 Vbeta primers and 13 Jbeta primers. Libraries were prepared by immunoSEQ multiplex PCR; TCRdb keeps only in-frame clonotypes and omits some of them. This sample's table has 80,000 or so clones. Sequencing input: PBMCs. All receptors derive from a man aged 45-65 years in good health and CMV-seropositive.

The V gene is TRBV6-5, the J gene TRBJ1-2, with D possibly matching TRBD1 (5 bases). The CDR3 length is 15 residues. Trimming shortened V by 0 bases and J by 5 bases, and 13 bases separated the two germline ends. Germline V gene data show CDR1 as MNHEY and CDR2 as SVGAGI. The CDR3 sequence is CASSYSTPGLYGYTF. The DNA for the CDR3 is TGTGCCAGCAGTTACTCGACTCCAGGGCTATATGGCTACACCTTC.

The CDR3 loop reads CASSLTGTRATNEKLFF. As DNA, the CDR3 is TGTGCCAGCAGCTTGACAGGGACGAGGGCGACTAATGAAAAACTGTTTTTT. The rearrangement links TRBV9 to TRBJ1-4, with 7 bases matching TRBD1. The V and J ends lost 4 bases and 2 bases, in that order; junction bases with no gene match: 11. The germline gives CDR1 SGDLS, CDR2 YYNGEE. This CDR3 is 17 amino acids long.

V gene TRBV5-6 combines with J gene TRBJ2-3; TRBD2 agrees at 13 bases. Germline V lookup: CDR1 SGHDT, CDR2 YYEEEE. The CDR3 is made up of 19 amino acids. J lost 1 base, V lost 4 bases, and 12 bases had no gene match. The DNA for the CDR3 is TGTGCCAGCAGCCCTATGGGACTAGCGGGAATAATTCGCACAGATACGCAGTATTTT. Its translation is CASSPMGLAGIIRTDTQYF.

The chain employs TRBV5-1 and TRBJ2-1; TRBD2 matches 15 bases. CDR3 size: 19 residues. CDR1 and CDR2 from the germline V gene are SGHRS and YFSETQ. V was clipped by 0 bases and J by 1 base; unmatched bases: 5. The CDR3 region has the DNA TGCGCCAGCAGCTTGGGGACTAGCGGGGGGGCTTGGTCCTACAATGAGCAGTTCTTC. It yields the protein CASSLGTSGGAWSYNEQFF.

The CDR3 reads CASSLSGALDEQYV. In DNA form, the CDR3 reads TGTGCCAGCAGCCTCAGCGGGGCCCTGGACGAGCAGTACGTC. The rearrangement joins TRBV13 to TRBJ2-7, with 7 bases identical to TRBD2. V was clipped by 5 bases and J by 5 bases; unmatched bases: 9. CDR3 length: 14 amino acids. Germline V gene sequence: CDR1 PRHDT, CDR2 FYEKMQ (reference sequence).

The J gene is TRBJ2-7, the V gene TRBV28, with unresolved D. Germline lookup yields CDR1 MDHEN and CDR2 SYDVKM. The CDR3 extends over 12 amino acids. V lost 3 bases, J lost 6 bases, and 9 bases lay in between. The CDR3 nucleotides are TGTGCCAGCAGTTTGAGCTCTCCCGAGCAGTACTTC. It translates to CASSLSSPEQYF.

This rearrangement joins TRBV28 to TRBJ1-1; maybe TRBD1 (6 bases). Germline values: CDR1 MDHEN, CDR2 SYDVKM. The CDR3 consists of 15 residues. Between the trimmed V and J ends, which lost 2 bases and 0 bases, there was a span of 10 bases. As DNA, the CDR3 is TGTGCCAGCAGTTTACTGGGGGCCATGAACACTGAAGCTTTCTTT. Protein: CASSLLGAMNTEAFF.

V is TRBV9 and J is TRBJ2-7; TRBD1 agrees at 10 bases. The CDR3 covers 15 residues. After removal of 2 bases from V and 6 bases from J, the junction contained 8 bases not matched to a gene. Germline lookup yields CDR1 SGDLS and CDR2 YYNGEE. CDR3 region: CASSVSGQGNPEQYF. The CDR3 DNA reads TGTGCCAGCAGCGTCTCGGGACAGGGGAATCCCGAGCAGTACTTC.

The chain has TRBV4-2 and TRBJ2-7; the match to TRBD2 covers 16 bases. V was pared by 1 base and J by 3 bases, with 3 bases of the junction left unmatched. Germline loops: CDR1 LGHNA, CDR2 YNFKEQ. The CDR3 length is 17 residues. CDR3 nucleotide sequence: TGTGCCAGCAGCCAAGGGGGACTAGCGGGAGGGGTCTACGAGCAGTACTTC. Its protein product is CASSQGGLAGGVYEQYF.

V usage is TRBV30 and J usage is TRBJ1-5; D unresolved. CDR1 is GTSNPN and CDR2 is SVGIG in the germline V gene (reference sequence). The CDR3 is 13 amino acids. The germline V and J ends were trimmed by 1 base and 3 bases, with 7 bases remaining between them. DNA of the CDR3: TGTGCCTGGAGTGACAGTTCCAATCAGCCCCAGCATTTT. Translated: CAWSDSSNQPQHF.

CDR3 protein: CASSPSQGAYTEAFF. CDR3 in DNA: TGCGCCAGCAGCCCGTCACAGGGGGCGTACACTGAAGCTTTCTTT. The chain employs TRBV5-1 and TRBJ1-1, with 9 bases aligning to TRBD1. V gave up 4 bases and J gave up 3 bases; unmatched junction bases: 7. The CDR3 covers 15 residues. Germline CDR1 SGHRS, CDR2 YFSETQ. The full variable domain, rest sourced from reference TRBV5-1 and TRBJ1-1, is KAGVTQTPRYLIKTRGQQVTLSCSPISGHRSVSWYQQTPGQGLQFLFEYFSETQRNKGNFPGRFSGRQFSNSRSEMNVSTLELGDSALYLCASSPSQGAYTEAFFGQGTRLTVV.

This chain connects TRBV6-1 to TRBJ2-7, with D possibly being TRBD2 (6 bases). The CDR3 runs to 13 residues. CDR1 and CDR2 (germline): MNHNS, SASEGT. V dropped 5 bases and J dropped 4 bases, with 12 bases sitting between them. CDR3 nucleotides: TGTGCCAGCAGTTTGGACGGACTATACGAGCAGTACGTC. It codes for CASSLDGLYEQYV.

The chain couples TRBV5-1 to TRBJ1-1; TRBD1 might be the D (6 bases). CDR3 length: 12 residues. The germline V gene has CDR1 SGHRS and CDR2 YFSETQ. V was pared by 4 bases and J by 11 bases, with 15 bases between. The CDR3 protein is CASSPTGIGAFF. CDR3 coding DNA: TGCGCCAGCAGCCCCACAGGGATTGGGGCTTTCTTT.

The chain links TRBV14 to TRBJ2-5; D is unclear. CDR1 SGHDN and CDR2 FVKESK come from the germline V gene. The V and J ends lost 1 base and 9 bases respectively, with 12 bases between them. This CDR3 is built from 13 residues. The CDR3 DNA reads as TGTGCCAGCAGCCAAGGGCCCAGGCTGGCCCAGTACTTC. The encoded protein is CASSQGPRLAQYF.